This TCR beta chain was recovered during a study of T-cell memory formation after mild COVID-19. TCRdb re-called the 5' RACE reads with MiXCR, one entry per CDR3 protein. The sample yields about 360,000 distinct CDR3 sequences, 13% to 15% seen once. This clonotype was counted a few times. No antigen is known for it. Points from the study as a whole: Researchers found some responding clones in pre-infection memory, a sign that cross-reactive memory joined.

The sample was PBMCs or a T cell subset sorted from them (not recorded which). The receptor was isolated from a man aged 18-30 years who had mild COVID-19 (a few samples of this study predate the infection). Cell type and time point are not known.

The CDR3 sequence: CASSLVAGGSYEQYF. The CDR3 DNA is TGTGCCAGCAGCTTAGTGGCGGGGGGTTCCTACGAGCAGTACTTC. The J gene is TRBJ2-7, the V gene TRBV7-9; 8 bases map to TRBD2. This CDR3 spans 15 amino acids. With V trimmed by 1 base and J by 1 base, 3 bases remained unmatched. The germline V gene encodes CDR1 SEHNR and CDR2 FQNEAQ (reference sequence).